This section outlines one T cell receptor (beta chain) sequence together with its context. Its binding antigen is unknown. No base quality information exists; no much larger clone differs at one position. These data originate in a study of T cells in Graves' hyperthyroidism and ophthalmopathy (dated by TCRdb to the late 2010s). A note on the overall study: A discovery cohort of about 96 patients, 43 with Graves' ophthalmopathy and about 58 with stable Graves' hyperthyroidism, was used to find distinguishing TCR V-J signatures. An independent validation cohort of around 20 hyperthyroidism patients and over 15 patients who later progressed to ophthalmopathy tested prospective prediction of ophthalmopathy. The 95 to 100 discovery patients were randomly divided into training and test sets at a 7:3 ratio. In roughly six Graves' hyperthyroidism patients, the study also compared T-cell repertoires from thyroid tissue with T-cell repertoires from blood. After sampling, hyperthyroidism patients received methimazole starting at 30 mg daily, and ophthalmopathy patients received high-dose intravenous methylprednisolone. According to the paper, TCR Vbeta CDR3 sequencing was carried out on around 140 peripheral blood samples, which came from approximately 43 ophthalmopathy, around 74 hyperthyroidism and roughly 17 progressor patients.

The junction shows trimming of 1 base on V and 6 bases on J, and the gene matches do not reach 6 bases of it. CDR1 and CDR2 were assigned from the germline V gene (reference sequence) as SEHNR and FQNEAQ. The CDR3 holds 15 amino acids from the cysteine to the phenylalanine. The retained sequence is limited to the CDR3, 45 bases, with the frame set at the first base. Results and caveats for the whole study, not just this receptor: During validation, the model predicted progression to ophthalmopathy a median of about 6.3 months ahead of onset, with around 71% sensitivity and 72.22% specificity. Sample size was not statistically predetermined, and investigators were not blinded to group allocation. A 13 V-J signature model separated ophthalmopathy from stable hyperthyroidism, with 87.88% sensitivity and 81.08% specificity in cross-validation and 80%/75% in testing. Most expanded thyroid clonotypes (frequency above 0.001) were also detected in blood, a finding suggesting that blood repertoires may reflect thyroid immune responses.

Stable Graves' hyperthyroidism was defined as the absence of progression to ophthalmopathy over 18 months of follow-up. Hyperthyroidism patients were newly diagnosed, had a disease duration of under 2 months, and were aged 18 to 65 years. Patients with uncontrolled infections, other autoimmune diseases, pregnancy or lactation were excluded. Diagnoses were based on clinical symptoms, serum thyroxine and TRAb, thyroid ultrasound and orbital computed tomography. Total RNA was extracted with Trizol reagent, and quality was checked on an Agilent 2100 Bioanalyzer. The TCR beta CDR3 regions were amplified from the RNA transcripts. For the first round of RT-PCR on the TCR CDR3, the HTBI primer set was used together with the Qiagen OneStep RT-PCR kit. A second multiplex PCR round built the libraries, followed by size selection and purification. Libraries were sequenced paired-end with 100 bp reads on an Illumina HiSeq2000. In the original analysis: Raw data were processed with SOAPnuke, discarding reads with adapters, uncalled bases, mean Phred below 15, or no exact constant-primer or identifier match. High-quality paired reads were merged with COPE v1.2.5, and unique nucleotide sequences were defined as clonotypes. Clonotypes were aligned to IMGT TRBV, TRBD and TRBJ reference segments using MiTCR v1.1. Only V-J combinations with frequency above 0.0001, covering about 99% of repertoires, were analysed. The TCS score was defined as the ratio of F50 (clonal expansion) to E x V (chaos), calculated using BLOSUM62-based TCRdist between CDR3 peptides within each V-J. Welch's t-statistics and random forest reduced just over 500 V-J features to about 12, which were used in a naive Bayes classifier (R e1071). The similarity between thyroid and blood repertoires was quantified using the Morisita-Horn index. TCRdb applied fastp at Q25 and MiXCR to the public reads, then kept only in-frame beta chains. Rows with a matching CDR3 protein are joined into one entry that keeps the most common DNA and genes. The V and J calls shown here were made by TCRdb, not taken from the authors' results. This sample holds about 95,000 distinct CDR3 sequences; around 40% were observed only once. The ten most abundant clones make up about 10% of the sample.

The sequencing sample was made of peripheral blood or thyroid tissue (not recorded which). The receptor was isolated from a woman in her 30s with Graves' hyperthyroidism. The chain joins TRBV7-9 to TRBJ2-7, and TRBD1 aligns with 10 junction nucleotides. The CDR3 region: CASSLGTGGLGEQYF. The sequence in DNA is TGTGCCAGCAGCTTAGGGACAGGGGGATTAGGCGAGCAGTACTTC.